The 25 T cell receptor beta chains given below trace back to one sample, sequenced in a study of Graves' ophthalmopathy and Graves' hyperthyroidism. Amplification of TCR beta CDR3 regions used RNA transcripts. RT-PCR was first run with HTBI primers, then multiplex PCR in a second round. TCRdb redid the calling of the multiplex PCR reads with MiXCR, one entry per CDR3 protein. The sample has over a million distinct CDR3 sequences, about two fifths seen once. The material sequenced was peripheral blood or thyroid tissue (not recorded which). The source is an adult man with Graves' hyperthyroidism.

The chain links TRBV10-3 to TRBJ2-5, with TRBD2 matching over 11 bases. The J segment lost 5 bases and the V segment lost 6 bases, leaving 14 bases of the junction unmatched. The CDR3 has 17 residues. CDR1 is ENHRY and CDR2 is SYGVKD in the germline V gene. CDR3 nucleotides: TGTGCCATCAGCCTACACTTAGCGGGAGGGCCGGGGGAGACCCAGTACTTC. It yields the protein CAISLHLAGGPGETQYF.

This clonotype was picked up many times. The chain combines TRBV28 with TRBJ2-5; no definite D call. With 6 bases removed from V and 5 bases from J, the gap between germline ends came to 16 bases. Germline-derived CDR1 and CDR2 are MDHEN and SYDVKM. There are 14 residues in the CDR3. The CDR3 sequence: CASSRNKVWETQYF. The CDR3 nucleotides read TGTGCCAGCAGCCGCAACAAGGTGTGGGAGACCCAGTACTTC.

This chain uses TRBV7-2 with TRBJ2-7, with a possible D match to TRBD1 (5 bases). CDR1 and CDR2 (germline): SGHTA, FQGNSA. This CDR3 contains 12 residues. The V end was cut by 3 bases, the J end by 7 bases, with 10 bases between. The chain's CDR3 is CASSLDTGEQYF. The DNA for the CDR3 is TGTGCCAGCAGCTTGGACACCGGGGAGCAGTACTTC.

This clonotype was counted ten times or more. This sequence joins TRBV9 and TRBJ1-6; a weak D match, TRBD1 (5 bases). V was cut by 2 bases and J by 4 bases, with 28 bases left in between. Germline CDR1 and CDR2: SGDLS and YYNGEE. The length of the CDR3 is 21 residues. CDR3 coding DNA: TGTGCCAGCAGCGTCTCTCCGCAAGGACTTGCAGGGACGGGGTATAATTCACCCCTCCACTTT. It translates to CASSVSPQGLAGTGYNSPLHF.

The V gene is TRBV12-3 or TRBV12-4, the J gene TRBJ2-6, with 9 bases matching TRBD1. This CDR3 is built from 19 residues. The junction had 11 bases not matched to a gene; V was cut back by 5 bases and J by 0 bases. The CDR3 loop reads CASSPQPGTGLSGANVLTF. The CDR3 DNA sequence: TGTGCCAGCAGTCCCCAACCCGGGACAGGGCTCTCTGGGGCCAACGTCCTGACTTTC.

As for this clonotype: This may stem from a read error, because a much larger clone lies one nucleotide away. This chain uses TRBV10-3 with TRBJ2-5; unclear D gene. Trimming pared 8 bases from V and 2 bases from J, leaving 18 bases between. CDR1 and CDR2 from the germline V gene are ENHRY and SYGVKD. The CDR3 runs to 15 residues. The DNA for the CDR3 is TGTGCCATCGGTTCCCGCGAGAACGGACAAGAGACCCAGTACTTC. It specifies CAIGSRENGQETQYF.

This clonotype was counted ten times or more. This sequence joins TRBV6-5 and TRBJ2-7, with 8 positions matching TRBD1. The CDR3 has 14 amino acids. CDR1 and CDR2 from the germline V gene are MNHEY and SVGAGI. The ends lost 6 bases at V and 7 bases at J; junction bases unmatched: 11. Here the CDR3 reads CASRDGQGRGEQYF. The CDR3 DNA follows: TGTGCCAGCAGGGACGGACAGGGTCGGGGAGAGCAGTACTTC.

V is TRBV7-9 and J is TRBJ2-7; D may be TRBD2 (6 bases). In germline, CDR1 is SEHNR, CDR2 FQNEAQ (reference sequence). The V gene lost 1 base and the J gene lost 0 bases, with 13 bases spanning the gap. The CDR3 totals 16 residues. CDR3 protein: CASSLGIAEVSYEQYF. The CDR3, as DNA: TGTGCCAGCAGCTTAGGTATAGCGGAGGTCTCCTACGAGCAGTACTTC.

This clonotype came up many times. The V and J genes are TRBV2 and TRBJ2-5; TRBD1 matches 8 bases. The CDR3 is 15 amino acids. CDR1 is SNHLY and CDR2 is FYNNEI in the germline V gene. V lost 5 bases, J lost 1 base, and 6 bases stayed unmatched. The CDR3 region has the DNA TGTGCCAGCAGTACTTTCGGGACAGGCCAAGAGACCCAGTACTTC. Translated, it gives CASSTFGTGQETQYF.

V is TRBV29-1 and J is TRBJ1-6, with 7 bases aligning to TRBD1. CDR3 size: 12 residues. V was clipped by 2 bases and J by 8 bases; unmatched bases: 0. CDR1 is SQVTM and CDR2 is ANQGSEA in the germline V gene. The CDR3 DNA is TGCAGCGTTGAACAGGGGGATTCACCCCTCCACTTT. Amino acids: CSVEQGDSPLHF.

This clonotype was found many times. The rearrangement links TRBV6-5 to TRBJ1-1, with D unresolved. CDR1 and CDR2 (germline): MNHEY, SVGAGI. The CDR3 consists of 12 residues. V dropped 6 bases and J dropped 3 bases, with 8 bases sitting between them. The CDR3 DNA follows: TGTGCCAGCAGGTCTGTCCACACTGAAGCTTTCTTT. It translates to CASRSVHTEAFF.

This clonotype was detected only a few times. The junction and the germline gene differ at one end; a read error may be behind it. V gene TRBV10-3 combines with J gene TRBJ1-5, with 7 nucleotides matching TRBD1. The CDR3 runs 15 residues. Per the germline V gene, CDR1 is ENHRY and CDR2 is SYGVKD. CDR3 sequence: CASSYSRQGGQPQHF. The CDR3 DNA reads as TGTGCCAGCAGTTACTCTCGGCAGGGGGGTCAGCCCCAGCATTTT.

Details on this clonotype: This may arise from a read error, as a much more abundant clone is one base away. The chain couples TRBV7-2 to TRBJ1-2; tentatively, D is TRBD1 (6 bases). Germline loops: CDR1 SGHTA, CDR2 FQGNSA. V was clipped by 4 bases and J by 0 bases, with 12 bases between them. The CDR3 has 15 residues. The DNA of the CDR3 is TGTGCCAGCAGCTCAGGGGTCAGGACTAACTATGGCTACACCTTC. Its protein is CASSSGVRTNYGYTF.

CDR3 in amino acids: CASRGQGRGQPQHF. CDR3 nucleotide sequence: TGTGCCAGCAGAGGACAGGGGCGAGGTCAGCCCCAGCATTTT. The chain links TRBV6-5 to TRBJ1-5; 9 positions match TRBD1. With V trimmed by 6 bases and J by 6 bases, 6 bases remained unmatched. Germline loops: CDR1 MNHEY, CDR2 SVGAGI. This CDR3 spans 14 amino acids.

This chain joins TRBV5-1 and TRBJ1-1, with a tentative D call TRBD1 (6 bases). The CDR3 contains 14 residues. The V gene lost 4 bases and the J gene lost 11 bases, with 21 bases spanning the gap. Germline lookup yields CDR1 SGHRS and CDR2 YFSETQ. The CDR3 region has the DNA TGCGCCAGCAGCCTGGAAAGGGGGAGCCCTCGGGCTTTCTTT. Its translation is CASSLERGSPRAFF.

This chain uses TRBV10-3 with TRBJ1-6; D gene ambiguous. The germline CDR1 and CDR2 sequences are ENHRY and SYGVKD. Trimming stripped 8 bases from V and 0 bases from J, with 8 bases between. The CDR3 is 14 residues long. CDR3 DNA sequence: TGTGCCATCTCCCCCAGCTCCTATAATTCACCCCTCCACTTT. Translation: CAISPSSYNSPLHF.

The genes are TRBV6-2 or TRBV6-3 and TRBJ1-1, with TRBD1 matching 8 bases. This CDR3 is 14 amino acids long. Trimming cost V 6 bases and J 5 bases; bases outside gene matches: 8. CDR1 and CDR2 (germline): MNHEY, SVGEGT. The chain's CDR3 is CASRYTGGGTEAFF. In DNA, the CDR3 is TGTGCCAGCAGGTACACAGGGGGAGGGACTGAAGCTTTCTTT.

This clonotype was found a few times. The chain couples TRBV15 to TRBJ2-5; D gene uncertain. Germline CDR1 reads LNHNV; CDR2 reads YYDKDF (reference sequence). Trimming cost V 4 bases and J 3 bases, with 9 bases left between them. The length of the CDR3 is 13 residues. This CDR3 is CATSTGNKETQYF. In DNA, the CDR3 is TGTGCCACCAGCACAGGAAACAAAGAGACCCAGTACTTC.

The rearrangement joins TRBV7-9 to TRBJ2-7; TRBD1 matches 8 bases. Germline CDR1 and CDR2: SEHNR and FQNEAQ (reference sequence). The ends lost 3 bases at V and 6 bases at J; junction bases unmatched: 10. The CDR3 length is 15 residues. CDR3 amino acids: CASSLTGQGTSEQYF. The CDR3 DNA reads TGTGCCAGCAGCTTGACTGGACAGGGAACGTCCGAGCAGTACTTC.

The chain joins TRBV7-2 to TRBJ1-5; D is unresolved. This CDR3 is 15 amino acids long. V lost 3 bases and J 3 bases, leaving 12 bases between the germline ends. The germline V gene encodes CDR1 SGHTA and CDR2 FQGNSA. CDR3 sequence reads: CASSFAGNYNQPQHF. The CDR3 nucleotides are TGTGCCAGCAGCTTTGCGGGCAACTACAATCAGCCCCAGCATTTT.

This clonotype was counted only a few times. The chain is built from TRBV20-1 and TRBJ2-5; 10 bases are shared with TRBD2. J gave up 4 bases and V 4 bases, and 9 bases lay outside the gene matches. Germline V CDR1 and CDR2: DFQATT, SNEGSKA (reference sequence). The CDR3 has 15 amino acids. The CDR3 DNA reads as TGCAGTGCTATTAATAGCGGGGGGTTTCGAGAGACCCAGTACTTC. Its protein product is CSAINSGGFRETQYF.

At least ten counts were recorded for this clonotype. This chain links TRBV11-2 with TRBJ1-2; 9 nucleotides agree with TRBD1. In germline, CDR1 is SGHAT, CDR2 FQNNGV. The trim removed 2 bases at V and 7 bases at J, leaving 8 bases unmatched. CDR3 length equals 15 residues. Here the CDR3 DNA reads TGTGCCAGCAGCTTACGTGGGACAGGGCTTTTTGGCTACACCTTC. It specifies CASSLRGTGLFGYTF.

This chain links TRBV20-1 with TRBJ1-6; perhaps TRBD1 as D (5 bases). V dropped 0 bases and J dropped 11 bases, with 14 bases sitting between them. The germline CDR1 and CDR2 sequences are DFQATT and SNEGSKA (reference sequence). This CDR3 comprises 14 residues. The CDR3 loop is CSARDIGTEAPLHF. The DNA for the CDR3 is TGCAGTGCTAGAGATATCGGGACCGAGGCACCCCTCCACTTT.

There are many counts of this clonotype. The gene calls are TRBV20-1 and TRBJ1-2, with 7 positions matching TRBD1. Germline lookup yields CDR1 DFQATT and CDR2 SNEGSKA (reference sequence). The junction had 7 bases not matched to a gene; V was cut back by 0 bases and J by 3 bases. The CDR3 loop spans 15 amino acids. The CDR3 loop reads CSARETGRVDYGYTF. DNA of the CDR3: TGCAGTGCTAGAGAGACAGGGAGGGTTGACTATGGCTACACCTTC.

The V call is TRBV4-1, the J call TRBJ2-2, with D uncertain. CDR1 and CDR2 (germline): MGHRA, YSYEKL. The CDR3 is 16 residues long. Trimming shortened V by 0 bases and J by 3 bases, and 11 bases separated the two germline ends. CDR3 in DNA: TGCGCCAGCAGCCAAGATGGCCAGGCCCACACCGGGGAGCTGTTTTTT. It yields the protein CASSQDGQAHTGELFF.